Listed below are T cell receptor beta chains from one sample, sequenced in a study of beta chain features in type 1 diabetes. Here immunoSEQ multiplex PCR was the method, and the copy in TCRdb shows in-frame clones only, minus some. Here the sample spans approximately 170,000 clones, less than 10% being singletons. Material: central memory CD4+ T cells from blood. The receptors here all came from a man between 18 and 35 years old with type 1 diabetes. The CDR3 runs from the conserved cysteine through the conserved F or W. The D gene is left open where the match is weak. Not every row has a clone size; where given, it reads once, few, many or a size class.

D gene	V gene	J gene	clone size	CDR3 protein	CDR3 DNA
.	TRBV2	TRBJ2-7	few	CASASYEQYF	TGTGCCAGCGCTAGCTACGAGCAGTACTTC
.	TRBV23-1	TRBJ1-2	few	CASSQSYVRGGYTF	TGCGCCAGCAGTCAATCGTATGTCAGGGGTGGCTACACCTTC
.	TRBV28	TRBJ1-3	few	CASSLNPGAGAGNTIYF	TGTGCCAGCAGTTTAAATCCTGGGGCGGGAGCTGGAAACACCATATATTTT
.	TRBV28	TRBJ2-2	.	CATAGNTGELFF	TGTGCCACAGCGGGGAACACCGGGGAGCTGTTTTTT
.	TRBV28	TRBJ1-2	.	CASSLGSGRIYGYTF	TGTGCCAGCAGTTTAGGGTCAGGGCGGATCTATGGCTACACCTTC
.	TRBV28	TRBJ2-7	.	CASSLVGEFYEQYF	TGTGCCAGCAGCCTCGTCGGAGAGTTCTACGAGCAGTACTTC
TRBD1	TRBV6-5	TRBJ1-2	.	CASIGTGGPNYGYTF	TGTGCCAGTATCGGGACAGGGGGACCTAACTATGGCTACACCTTC
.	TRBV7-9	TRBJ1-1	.	CASSLGQAEAFF	TGTGCCAGCAGCTTAGGGCAGGCTGAAGCTTTCTTT
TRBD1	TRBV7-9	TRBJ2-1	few	CASSLFYWDSSYNEQFF	TGTGCCAGCAGCTTGTTTTACTGGGACAGCTCCTACAATGAGCAGTTCTTC
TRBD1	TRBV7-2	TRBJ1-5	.	CASSFDRGSNQPQHF	TGTGCCAGCAGCTTCGACAGGGGGAGCAATCAGCCCCAGCATTTT
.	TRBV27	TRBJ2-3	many	CASSWAGSGDTRYF	TGTGCCAGCAGTTGGGCCGGGAGTGGAGATACGCGGTATTTT
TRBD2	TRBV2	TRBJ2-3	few	CASRGGLATDTQYF	TGTGCCAGCAGGGGAGGACTAGCGACAGATACGCAGTATTTT
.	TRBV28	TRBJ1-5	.	CASSLLSEPQHF	TGTGCCAGCAGTCTCTTATCCGAGCCCCAGCATTTT
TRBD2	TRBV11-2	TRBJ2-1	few	CASSQPGTSGTGEQFF	TGTGCCAGCAGCCAGCCCGGGACTAGCGGAACTGGTGAGCAGTTCTTC
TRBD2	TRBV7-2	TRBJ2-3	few	CASSSRLAGGSGTQYF	TGTGCCAGCAGCTCCCGACTAGCGGGAGGTTCGGGTACGCAGTATTTT
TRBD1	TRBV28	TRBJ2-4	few	CASRTGGDGKNIQYF	TGTGCCAGCAGAACAGGGGGCGATGGCAAAAACATTCAGTACTTC
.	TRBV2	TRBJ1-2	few	CASVATPDRTRTYTF	TGTGCCAGCGTGGCCACCCCCGATAGGACTAGGACCTACACCTTC